Below are 27 T cell receptor beta chains sequenced from a single sample in a study of shared T cell receptors in the human thymus. Clones were read by immunoSEQ multiplex PCR, and TCRdb kept only the in-frame ones, dropping some. The data show some 720,000 clones, with more than 75% seen just once and about 0.01% held by the top ten. These data were also filed under a second study, of human thymus T cells.

What was sequenced was thymocytes. The source is a boy in the first two years of life with a congenital heart defect.

This clone was recorded only once. This chain joins TRBV27 and TRBJ2-6, with TRBD1 matching 9 bases. The ends lost 5 bases at V and 4 bases at J; junction bases unmatched: 12. The CDR3 has 18 residues. Germline V CDR1 and CDR2: MNHEY, SMNVEV (reference sequence). The DNA of the CDR3 is TGTGCCAGCAGTGCTTCGACAGGGGGAATATCGGGGGCCAACGTCCTGACTTTC. Residues: CASSASTGGISGANVLTF.

The V call is TRBV6-5, the J call TRBJ1-5; tentative D call: TRBD1 (6 bases). Germline V CDR1 and CDR2: MNHEY, SVGAGI. The CDR3 loop spans 15 amino acids. The ends were cut back, 5 bases at V and 7 bases at J, with 18 bases in the middle. The CDR3 loop is CASSPGGPEGQPQHF. The CDR3 nucleotides are TGTGCCAGCAGTCCCGGGGGGCCCGAGGGCCAGCCCCAGCATTTT.

This clone was seen a few times. The rearrangement joins TRBV5-4 to TRBJ2-2; a weak D match, TRBD2 (7 bases). The CDR3 spans 17 residues. CDR1 is SGHNT, CDR2 YYREEE, per germline (reference sequence). Trimming pared 3 bases from V and 7 bases from J, leaving 22 bases between. CDR3 loop: CASSSPPREGGGGELFF. As DNA, the CDR3 is TGTGCCAGCAGCTCACCCCCCCGAGAGGGGGGGGGCGGGGAGCTGTTTTTT.

CDR3 sequence (DNA): TGTGCCAGCAGACCTGGGCTAGCAGGACCACCCCGTAGCTACGAGCAGTACTTC. The encoded protein is CASRPGLAGPPRSYEQYF. The chain is built from TRBV27 and TRBJ2-7; perhaps TRBD2 as D (5 bases). Germline V lookup: CDR1 MNHEY, CDR2 SMNVEV (reference sequence). Trimming removed 6 bases at V and 3 bases at J, with 27 bases between. This CDR3 has 18 residues.

This clone was recorded only once. V gene TRBV19 combines with J gene TRBJ1-2; D may be TRBD1 (6 bases). Germline V gives CDR1 LNHDA, CDR2 SQIVND (reference sequence). Trimming removed 1 base from V and 4 bases from J, with 19 bases in between. The CDR3 has 17 amino acids. The CDR3 protein is CASSIAPPLDRTYGYTF. The CDR3 DNA sequence: TGTGCCAGTAGTATAGCCCCGCCCCTCGACAGGACCTATGGCTACACCTTC.

The gene calls are TRBV29-1 and TRBJ2-1, with 9 nucleotides matching TRBD2. Germline-derived CDR1 and CDR2 are SQVTM and ANQGSEA. The CDR3 runs 15 residues. V was clipped by 3 bases and J by 1 base; unmatched bases: 4. The CDR3 reads CSVDRLAGSYNEQFF. The CDR3 nucleotides read TGCAGCGTTGATCGGCTAGCGGGATCCTACAATGAGCAGTTCTTC.

The CDR3 DNA follows: TGTGCCAGCAGTATTGACAGGGGGTTCGGCTACACCTTC. It encodes CASSIDRGFGYTF. The chain couples TRBV6-6 to TRBJ1-2, with 9 nucleotides matching TRBD1. This CDR3 is built from 13 residues. Per germline, CDR1 MNHNY and CDR2 SVGAGI (reference sequence). The J segment lost 8 bases and the V segment lost 5 bases, leaving 6 bases of the junction unmatched.

This clone was observed a single time. CDR3 amino acids: CASSATSGRGYEQYF. The DNA for the CDR3 is TGTGCCAGCAGTGCGACTAGCGGGAGAGGTTACGAGCAGTACTTC. The rearrangement uses TRBV6-5 and TRBJ2-7; 12 nucleotides line up with TRBD2. This CDR3 spans 15 amino acids. Per the germline V gene, CDR1 is MNHEY and CDR2 is SVGAGI. V lost 5 bases to trimming and J lost 4 bases; unmatched junction nucleotides: 6.

The chain is built from TRBV19 and TRBJ2-1; tentative D call: TRBD2 (5 bases). Trimming removed 11 bases at V and 5 bases at J, with 19 bases between. Germline lookup yields CDR1 LNHDA and CDR2 SQIVND (reference sequence). This CDR3 has 14 residues. CDR3 nucleotide sequence: TGTGCCTTTCACTCCCGGGATCAGGACAATGAGCAGTTCTTC. Translated: CAFHSRDQDNEQFF.

The chain recombines TRBV25-1 with TRBJ2-7, with D perhaps matching TRBD2 (6 bases). Germline V gives CDR1 MGHDK, CDR2 SYGVNS. V was shortened by 2 bases and J by 2 bases, with 13 bases between the two germline ends. The CDR3 totals 15 residues. The CDR3 protein is CASSEMVRGTYEQYF. The CDR3 DNA is TGTGCCAGCAGTGAAATGGTCCGGGGGACCTACGAGCAGTACTTC.

The CDR3 loop reads CASSPYATNEKLFF. The CDR3 region has the DNA TGTGCCAGCTCACCATATGCAACTAATGAAAAACTGTTTTTT. V and J are TRBV18 and TRBJ1-4; D gene unclear. Germline assignment: CDR1 KGHSH and CDR2 LQKENI. The CDR3 loop spans 14 amino acids. The ends were cut back, 2 bases at V and 0 bases at J, with 4 bases in the middle.

The genes are TRBV19 and TRBJ2-7; TRBD1 is a possible D gene (6 bases). The V end was cut by 3 bases, the J end by 0 bases, with 21 bases between. The CDR3 sequence is 18 residues long. CDR1 LNHDA and CDR2 SQIVND come from the germline V gene (reference sequence). The DNA for the CDR3 is TGTGCCAGTAGTATTTCGGCAGGGGCAGGCCCTCGCTCCTACGAGCAGTACTTC. Amino acid sequence: CASSISAGAGPRSYEQYF.

The rearrangement links TRBV27 to TRBJ1-1; D gene ambiguous. Germline-derived CDR1 and CDR2 are MNHEY and SMNVEV (reference sequence). The CDR3 is made up of 16 amino acids. The V end lost 7 bases, the J end lost 0 bases, and 18 bases lay between the germline ends. In DNA, the CDR3 is TGTGCCAGCACCCTCCGTGGAGATTTAATGAACACTGAAGCTTTCTTT. Translated, it gives CASTLRGDLMNTEAFF.

The V and J genes are TRBV6-6 and TRBJ2-7, with a possible D match to TRBD2 (5 bases). Germline CDR1 and CDR2: MNHNY and SVGAGI (reference sequence). V dropped 6 bases and J dropped 4 bases, with 13 bases sitting between them. The length of the CDR3 is 13 residues. This CDR3 is CASRELGWYEQYF. The CDR3 DNA follows: TGTGCCAGCAGAGAACTAGGTTGGTACGAGCAGTACTTC.

The chain uses TRBV10-2 and TRBJ2-1, with 11 bases matching TRBD2. The CDR3 extends over 14 amino acids. The ends lost 5 bases at V and 9 bases at J; junction bases unmatched: 6. Germline-derived CDR1 and CDR2 are WSHSY and SAAADI. This CDR3 is CASSRPSGRPEQFF. The DNA of the CDR3 is TGCGCCAGCAGTAGGCCTAGCGGGAGGCCTGAGCAGTTCTTC.

Worth noting for this clone: Different DNA sequences within this sample yield the same CDR3. This rearrangement joins TRBV30 to TRBJ2-7; 7 positions match TRBD1. This CDR3 spans 13 amino acids. Germline V gives CDR1 GTSNPN, CDR2 SVGIG (reference sequence). J lost 2 bases, V lost 2 bases, and 3 bases had no gene match. The CDR3 loop is CAWSRDRAYEQYF. The CDR3 region has the DNA TGTGCCTGGAGTAGGGACAGAGCCTACGAGCAGTACTTC.

The CDR3 here is CASSPGTTQETQYF. CDR3 nucleotide sequence: TGTGCCAGCAGCCCCGGGACTACCCAAGAGACCCAGTACTTC. The V gene is TRBV11-2, the J gene TRBJ2-5; 7 bases are shared with TRBD2. CDR1 is SGHAT and CDR2 is FQNNGV in the germline V gene. The ends lost 5 bases at V and 1 base at J; junction bases unmatched: 4. The CDR3 totals 14 residues.

J is TRBJ1-1 and V is TRBV27; TRBD1 aligns across 9 bases. Germline assignment: CDR1 MNHEY and CDR2 SMNVEV (reference sequence). The CDR3 totals 14 residues. The CDR3, as DNA: TGTGCATCAAGGGGACAGGGACTAATCACTGAAGCTTTCTTT. Amino acids: CASRGQGLITEAFF.

This clone was found once. The rearrangement joins TRBV28 to TRBJ1-1; maybe TRBD1 (6 bases). This CDR3 has 17 amino acids. The V end was cut by 3 bases, the J end by 3 bases, with 20 bases between. The V gene's germline CDR1 is MDHEN and CDR2 SYDVKM. The chain's CDR3 is CASSFCGGRVGDTEAFF. In DNA, the CDR3 is TGTGCCAGCAGTTTCTGCGGGGGGCGCGTTGGGGACACTGAAGCTTTCTTT.

This chain joins TRBV7-9 and TRBJ2-5, with D perhaps TRBD2 (5 bases). The germline CDR1 and CDR2 sequences are SEHNR and FQNEAQ (reference sequence). This CDR3 comprises 16 residues. V lost 5 bases, J lost 9 bases, and 25 bases lay in between. DNA for the CDR3: TGTGCCAGCAGCCCTAGTACCTACGGGGAGTCGGAGCCCCAGTACTTC. Translating gives CASSPSTYGESEPQYF.

This chain joins TRBV7-2 and TRBJ2-1; 9 positions agree with TRBD2. CDR3 length equals 14 residues. Losses at the gene ends were 4 bases for V and 8 bases for J; bases not matched to a gene: 6. CDR1 is SGHTA and CDR2 is FQGNSA in the germline V gene. The CDR3 loop is CASSSFSGSYEQFF. CDR3 in DNA: TGTGCCAGCAGCTCGTTTAGCGGGAGTTATGAGCAGTTCTTC. The full variable domain, its missing parts supplied by reference TRBV7-2 and TRBJ2-1, is GAGVSQSPSNKVTEKGKDVELRCDPISGHTALYWYRQSLGQGLEFLIYFQGNSAPDKSGLPSDRFSAERTGGSVSTLTIQRTQQEDSAVYLCASSSFSGSYEQFFGPGTRLTVL.

The CDR3 DNA is TGCGCCAGCCGCTCCCTCGGGCCGGCGGGCGGGGACACCGGGGAGCTGTTTTTT. It is translated as CASRSLGPAGGDTGELFF. The chain carries TRBV4-1 and TRBJ2-2, with D possibly TRBD2 on 6 matching bases. V was trimmed by 8 bases and J by 3 bases, leaving 25 bases between them. The germline V gene encodes CDR1 MGHRA and CDR2 YSYEKL. The CDR3 is 18 residues long.

The chain uses TRBV14 and TRBJ2-3; D gene ambiguous. Germline CDR1 reads SGHDN; CDR2 reads FVKESK. Trimming left V 6 bases short and J 0 bases short, with 7 bases between. CDR3 length: 13 amino acids. As DNA, the CDR3 is TGTGCCAGCAGGAGATCTAGCACAGATACGCAGTATTTT. This translates into CASRRSSTDTQYF. Drawing the rest from reference TRBV14 and TRBJ2-3, the complete variable domain is EAGVTQFPSHSVIEKGQTVTLRCDPISGHDNLYWYRRVMGKEIKFLLHFVKESKQDESGMPNNRFLAERTGGTYSTLKVQPAELEDSGVYFCASRRSSTDTQYFGPGTRLTVL.

This clone was seen a single time. The rearrangement uses TRBV5-1 and TRBJ2-1; 8 bases align to TRBD2. With 7 bases clipped from V and 2 bases from J, the junction kept 5 bases outside the gene matches. This CDR3 comprises 14 residues. The germline V gene encodes CDR1 SGHRS and CDR2 YFSETQ. CDR3 coding DNA: TGCGCCAGCTCCCGCGGGAGGACCTACAATGAGCAGTTCTTC. This encodes CASSRGRTYNEQFF.

The chain links TRBV11-3 to TRBJ2-1; the match to TRBD2 covers 8 bases. CDR3 length: 15 amino acids. The V gene's germline CDR1 is SGHNT and CDR2 YENEEA. Trimming at V came to 5 bases and at J to 6 bases, leaving 9 bases not matched to a gene. The CDR3 protein is CASSPGRVSGNEQFF. In DNA form, the CDR3 reads TGTGCCAGCAGCCCCGGGAGGGTCTCTGGCAATGAGCAGTTCTTC.

In the case of this clone: This CDR3 is also generated by other DNA sequences in the sample. This rearrangement joins TRBV6-1 to TRBJ2-7; unclear D gene. The V gene lost 6 bases and the J gene lost 3 bases, with 9 bases spanning the gap. The length of the CDR3 is 12 residues. Germline V lookup: CDR1 MNHNS, CDR2 SASEGT. CDR3 coding DNA: TGTGCCAGCAGGGCTTCTGGCTACGAGCAGTACTTC. This codes for CASRASGYEQYF.

The V call is TRBV27, the J call TRBJ1-5, with TRBD1 matching 9 bases. This CDR3 region has 14 residues. Losses at the gene ends were 8 bases for V and 5 bases for J; bases not matched to a gene: 7. The germline V gene has CDR1 MNHEY and CDR2 SMNVEV (reference sequence). The CDR3 sequence: CASSGTGSDQPQHF. CDR3 in DNA: TGTGCCAGCTCCGGGACAGGGTCGGATCAGCCCCAGCATTTT.